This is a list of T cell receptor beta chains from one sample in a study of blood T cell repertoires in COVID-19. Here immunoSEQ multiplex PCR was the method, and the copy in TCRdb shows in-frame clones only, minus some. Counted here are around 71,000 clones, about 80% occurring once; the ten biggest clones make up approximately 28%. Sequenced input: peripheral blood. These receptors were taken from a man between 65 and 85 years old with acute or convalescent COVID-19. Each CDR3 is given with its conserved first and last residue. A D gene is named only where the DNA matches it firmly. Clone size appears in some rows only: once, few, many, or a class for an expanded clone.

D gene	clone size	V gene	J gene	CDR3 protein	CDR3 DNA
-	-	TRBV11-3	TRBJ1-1	CASSLAGSPEAFF	TGTGCCAGCAGCTTGGCAGGGTCCCCTGAAGCTTTCTTT
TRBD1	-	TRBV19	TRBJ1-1	CASSRPTGTGDSAFF	TGTGCCAGTAGTAGACCGACCGGGACAGGGGATTCAGCTTTCTTT
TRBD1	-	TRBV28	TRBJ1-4	CASSTASGTGNEKLFF	TGTGCCAGCAGTACCGCCTCCGGGACAGGGAATGAAAAACTGTTTTTT
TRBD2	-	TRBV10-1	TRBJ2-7	CASSRTRASEQYF	TGCGCCAGCAGTCGGACTAGAGCTTCCGAGCAGTACTTC
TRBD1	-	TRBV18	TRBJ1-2	CASSRADAGTGRADGYTF	TGTGCCAGCTCCCGAGCTGATGCCGGGACAGGGCGAGCTGATGGCTACACCTTC
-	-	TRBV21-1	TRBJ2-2	CASSKAGWAANTGELFF	TGTGCCAGCAGCAAAGCCGGTTGGGCCGCGAACACCGGGGAGCTGTTTTTT
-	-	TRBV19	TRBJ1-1	CASTGMNTEAFF	TGTGCCAGTACAGGGATGAACACTGAAGCTTTCTTT
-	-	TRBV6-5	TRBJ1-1	CASRTRGAGNTEAFF	TGTGCCAGCAGGACCCGGGGGGCTGGAAACACTGAAGCTTTCTTT
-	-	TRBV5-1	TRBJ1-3	CASSLAGDTIYF	TGCGCCAGCAGCTTGGCTGGAGACACCATATATTTT
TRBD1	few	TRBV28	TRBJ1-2	CASSLKGGHGYTF	TGTGCCAGCAGTTTAAAAGGGGGCCATGGCTACACCTTC
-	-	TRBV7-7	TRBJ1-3	CASSLGLGAGNTIYF	TGTGCCAGCAGCTTAGGTCTGGGAGCTGGAAACACCATATATTTT
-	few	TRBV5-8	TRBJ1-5	CASSLYRQGNQPQHF	TGTGCCAGCAGCTTGTACCGACAGGGCAATCAGCCCCAGCATTTT
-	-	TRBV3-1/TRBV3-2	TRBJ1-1	CASSQNSRGLGSVAFF	TGTGCCAGCAGCCAAAACTCCCGGGGACTAGGAAGCGTAGCTTTCTTT
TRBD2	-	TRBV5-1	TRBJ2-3	CASSLAGGPSTDTQYF	TGCGCCAGCAGCTTAGCGGGAGGGCCGAGCACAGATACGCAGTATTTT
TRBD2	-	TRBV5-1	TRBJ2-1	CASSLAGRLAGVGEQFF	TGCGCCAGCAGCTTGGCCGGACGACTAGCGGGAGTTGGTGAGCAGTTCTTC
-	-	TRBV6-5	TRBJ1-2	CASSQQERDGYTF	TGTGCCAGCAGCCAACAGGAACGGGATGGCTACACCTTC
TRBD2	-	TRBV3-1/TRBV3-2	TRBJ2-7	CASSQGLKTGRASGRPPLIEQYF	TGTGCCAGCAGCCAAGGGCTTAAAACGGGTCGAGCTAGCGGGAGGCCTCCCCTTATCGAGCAGTACTTC
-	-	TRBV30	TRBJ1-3	CAWTVDTLSGNTIYF	TGTGCCTGGACGGTCGATACTCTCTCTGGAAACACCATATATTTT
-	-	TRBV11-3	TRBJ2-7	CASSPADSPYEQYF	TGTGCCAGCAGCCCAGCCGACAGCCCCTACGAGCAGTACTTC
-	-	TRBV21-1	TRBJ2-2	CASSTRTDREGVGELFF	TGTGCCAGCAGCACCCGGACGGACAGGGAAGGGGTCGGGGAGCTGTTTTTT
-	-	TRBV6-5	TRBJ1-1	CASTRGGHMNTEAFF	TGTGCCAGCACCCGGGGGGGCCATATGAACACTGAAGCTTTCTTT
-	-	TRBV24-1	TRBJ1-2	CATSVSENYGYTF	TGTGCCACCAGTGTTAGCGAGAACTATGGCTACACCTTC
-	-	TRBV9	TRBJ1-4	CASSVGGRTNEKLFF	TGTGCCAGCAGCGTAGGGGGCAGGACTAATGAAAAACTGTTTTTT
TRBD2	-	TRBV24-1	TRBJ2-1	CATSDSGGSDEQFF	TGTGCCACCAGTGATTCCGGCGGGAGCGATGAGCAGTTCTTC
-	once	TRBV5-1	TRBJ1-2	CASSSGRRVANYGYTF	TGCGCCAGCAGCTCCGGACGGAGGGTAGCTAACTATGGCTACACCTTC
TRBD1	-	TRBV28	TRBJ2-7	CASLSDDRDQYEQYF	TGTGCCAGCTTATCCGATGACAGGGACCAGTACGAGCAGTACTTC
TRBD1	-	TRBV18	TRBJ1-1	CASREGQVPEAFF	TGTGCCAGCCGCGAGGGACAGGTACCTGAAGCTTTCTTT
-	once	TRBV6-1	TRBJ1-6	CASSEGGHYNSPLHF	TGTGCCAGCAGTGAAGGGGGACATTATAATTCACCCCTCCACTTT
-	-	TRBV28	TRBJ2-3	CASSSLSGYTDTQYF	TGTGCCAGCAGTTCCCTTAGCGGATACACAGATACGCAGTATTTT
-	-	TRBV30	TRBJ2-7	CAWSVPGDLYEQYF	TGTGCCTGGAGTGTACCCGGGGATCTCTACGAGCAGTACTTC
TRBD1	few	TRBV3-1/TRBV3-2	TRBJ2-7	CASSLGTGSIMGQYF	TGTGCCAGCAGCCTGGGGACAGGGAGTATCATGGGGCAGTACTTC
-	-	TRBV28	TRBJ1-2	CASSFQGNYGYTF	TGTGCCAGCAGTTTCCAGGGCAACTATGGCTACACCTTC
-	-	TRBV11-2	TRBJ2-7	CASSDRGSHEQYF	TGTGCCAGCAGCGACCGAGGGAGCCACGAGCAGTACTTC
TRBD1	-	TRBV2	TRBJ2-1	CASSTDRGQGEQFF	TGTGCCAGCAGTACAGACAGGGGGCAAGGTGAGCAGTTCTTC
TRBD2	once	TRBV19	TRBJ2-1	CASSRLEASGRVWGEQFF	TGTGCCAGTAGTCGTCTAGAGGCTAGCGGGAGGGTGTGGGGTGAGCAGTTCTTC
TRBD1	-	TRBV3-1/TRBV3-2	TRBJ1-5	CASSPGQARQPQHF	TGTGCCAGCAGCCCGGGACAGGCAAGGCAGCCCCAGCATTTT
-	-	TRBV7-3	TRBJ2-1	CASSFLPGATNNEQFF	TGTGCCAGCAGCTTCCTGCCAGGGGCGACTAACAATGAGCAGTTCTTC
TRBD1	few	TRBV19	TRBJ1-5	CASRAQRGQGRDNQPQHF	TGTGCCAGTAGGGCCCAGAGGGGACAGGGGCGAGACAATCAGCCCCAGCATTTT
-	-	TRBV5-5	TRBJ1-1	CASSQGDTLNTEAFF	TGTGCCAGCAGCCAAGGGGACACCCTGAACACTGAAGCTTTCTTT
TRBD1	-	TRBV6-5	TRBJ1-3	CASSYEGTGANTIYF	TGTGCCAGCAGTTACGAGGGGACAGGGGCGAACACCATATATTTT
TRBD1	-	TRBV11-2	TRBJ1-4	CASSAPGTGNEKLFF	TGTGCCAGCAGCGCCCCAGGGACAGGGAATGAAAAACTGTTTTTT
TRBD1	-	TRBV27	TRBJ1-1	CASSFGQGKTEAFF	TGTGCCAGCAGTTTCGGACAGGGGAAAACTGAAGCTTTCTTT
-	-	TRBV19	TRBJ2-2	CASTPRETNTGELFF	TGTGCCAGTACCCCTCGAGAGACGAACACCGGGGAGCTGTTTTTT
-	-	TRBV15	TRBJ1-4	CATSRDNDRTNEKLFF	TGTGCCACCAGCAGAGATAACGACAGGACTAATGAAAAACTGTTTTTT
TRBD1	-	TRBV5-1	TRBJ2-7	CASSATGTGAYEQYF	TGCGCCAGCAGCGCCACCGGGACAGGGGCCTACGAGCAGTACTTC
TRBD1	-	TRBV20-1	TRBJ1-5	CSTGEQPQHF	TGCAGCACAGGGGAACAGCCCCAGCATTTT
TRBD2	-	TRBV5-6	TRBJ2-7	CASSSLAGIYEQYF	TGTGCCAGCAGCTCGCTAGCGGGTATCTACGAGCAGTACTTC
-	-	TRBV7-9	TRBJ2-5	CASSPQTGQETQYF	TGTGCCAGCAGCCCCCAGACAGGACAAGAGACCCAGTACTTC
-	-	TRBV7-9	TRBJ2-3	CASSSGGGTDTQYF	TGTGCCAGCAGCTCCGGCGGGGGCACAGATACGCAGTATTTT
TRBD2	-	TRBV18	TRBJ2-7	CASRTSGRIAYEQYF	TGTGCCAGCCGCACTAGCGGGAGGATAGCCTACGAGCAGTACTTC
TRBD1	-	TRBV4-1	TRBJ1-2	CASSTRLTGVEDGYTF	TGCGCCAGCAGCACCCGACTAACAGGGGTGGAGGATGGCTACACCTTC
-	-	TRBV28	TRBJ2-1	CASTSGESSYNEQFF	TGTGCCAGCACCTCGGGGGAGAGCTCCTACAATGAGCAGTTCTTC